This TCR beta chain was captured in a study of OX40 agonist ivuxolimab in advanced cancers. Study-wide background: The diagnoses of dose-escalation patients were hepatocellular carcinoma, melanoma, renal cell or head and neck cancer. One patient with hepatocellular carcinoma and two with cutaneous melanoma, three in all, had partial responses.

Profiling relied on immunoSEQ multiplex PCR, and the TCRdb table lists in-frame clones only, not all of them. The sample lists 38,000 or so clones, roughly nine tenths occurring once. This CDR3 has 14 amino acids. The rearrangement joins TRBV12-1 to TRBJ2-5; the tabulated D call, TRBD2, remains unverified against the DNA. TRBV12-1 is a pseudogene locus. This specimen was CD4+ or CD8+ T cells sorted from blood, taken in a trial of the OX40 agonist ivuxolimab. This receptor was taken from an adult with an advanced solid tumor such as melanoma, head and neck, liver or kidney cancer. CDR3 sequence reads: CASSLGLARETQYF. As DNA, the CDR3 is TGTGCCAGCAGCCTGGGACTAGCGAGGGAGACCCAGTACTTC.